One sample yielded the 20 T cell receptor beta chains listed below, sequenced in a study of graft-versus-host responses after intestinal transplantation. Profiled with immunoSEQ multiplex PCR; TCRdb holds only in-frame clones, not every one. The table has about 130,000 clones, around 90% seen once. Their antigens are not known. The source material was unstimulated CD4+ T cells sorted from spleen or lymph node cells, sampled before intestinal transplant. These receptors were taken from a human donor who received an intestinal transplant.

V is TRBV28 and J is TRBJ1-1; tentatively, D is TRBD1 (5 bases). This CDR3 is 16 amino acids long. CDR1 MDHEN and CDR2 SYDVKM come from the germline V gene. Deletions cut 3 bases from V and 0 bases from J, with 14 bases between. CDR3 DNA sequence: TGTGCCAGCAGTTTTCTCAGTGGGGGGATGAACACTGAAGCTTTCTTT. This sequence encodes CASSFLSGGMNTEAFF.

This sequence joins TRBV7-9 and TRBJ2-5, with D tentatively TRBD1 (6 bases). The CDR3 has 14 residues. CDR1 and CDR2 from the germline V gene are SEHNR and FQNEAQ (reference sequence). Trimming removed 1 base from V and 5 bases from J, with 11 bases in between. The CDR3 nucleotides are TGTGCCAGCAGCTTAGGGGGGCGCCTTGAGACCCAGTACTTC. Amino acids: CASSLGGRLETQYF. The whole variable domain, remainder taken from reference TRBV7-9 and TRBJ2-5, is DTGVSQNPRHKITKRGQNVTFRCDPISEHNRLYWYRQTLGQGPEFLTYFQNEAQLEKSRLLSDRFSAERPKGSFSTLEIQRTEQGDSAMYLCASSLGGRLETQYFGPGTRLLVL.

This chain uses TRBV9 with TRBJ1-2; D ambiguous. CDR1 and CDR2 from the germline V gene are SGDLS and YYNGEE. This CDR3 has 13 amino acids. Trimming removed 3 bases from V and 7 bases from J, with 13 bases in between. The CDR3 DNA follows: TGTGCCAGCAGCGCGCGAGGCAGTGGTGGCTACACCTTC. This sequence encodes CASSARGSGGYTF.

The V call is TRBV11-2, the J call TRBJ2-7; 9 positions agree with TRBD2. This CDR3 region has 15 residues. Germline lookup yields CDR1 SGHAT and CDR2 FQNNGV. Trimming took 1 base from V and 2 from J; bases not matched to a gene: 3. CDR3 nucleotide sequence: TGTGCCAGCAGCTTAGTTGCGGGAGGGCCCTACGAGCAGTACTTC. Translation gives CASSLVAGGPYEQYF.

V usage is TRBV18 and J usage is TRBJ1-1, with D unresolved. CDR1 KGHSH and CDR2 LQKENI come from the germline V gene. This CDR3 has 14 residues. V was pared by 3 bases and J by 8 bases, with 16 bases between. The CDR3 loop is CASSPQDPAVEAFF. The CDR3 DNA sequence: TGTGCCAGCTCACCTCAAGACCCAGCTGTGGAAGCTTTCTTT.

J is TRBJ2-5 and V is TRBV10-3; 9 bases line up with TRBD1. Trimming cost V 11 bases and J 3 bases; bases outside gene matches: 10. Germline CDR1 is ENHRY and CDR2 is SYGVKD. This CDR3 has 14 residues. The CDR3 loop reads CAYSGTGREETQYF. For the CDR3, the DNA is TGTGCCTATTCAGGGACAGGGAGGGAAGAGACCCAGTACTTC.

The chain couples TRBV5-1 to TRBJ2-2; no reliable D call. Trimming left V 3 bases short and J 0 bases short, with 6 bases between. There are 14 residues in the CDR3. Germline assignment: CDR1 SGHRS and CDR2 YFSETQ. In DNA, the CDR3 is TGCGCCAGCAGCTCCACAACGAACACCGGGGAGCTGTTTTTT. It translates to CASSSTTNTGELFF.

As concerns this clone: The sample holds other DNA sequences that translate to the same CDR3. CDR3 region: CASGTGGNQPQHF. The CDR3, as DNA: TGTGCCAGTGGGACAGGGGGGAATCAGCCCCAGCATTTT. V usage is TRBV2 and J usage is TRBJ1-5; 11 nucleotides match TRBD1. Trimming cost V 9 bases and J 4 bases; bases outside gene matches: 2. Looked up from germline, CDR1 is SNHLY and CDR2 is FYNNEI. This CDR3 comprises 13 residues.

This chain uses TRBV2 with TRBJ2-1; D may be TRBD2 (5 bases). The CDR3 runs to 15 residues. Germline-derived CDR1 and CDR2 are SNHLY and FYNNEI. V was pared by 7 bases and J by 0 bases, with 13 bases between. This chain's CDR3 is CASNLDSHSYNEQFF. CDR3 DNA sequence: TGTGCCAGCAACCTGGACTCCCACTCCTACAATGAGCAGTTCTTC.

The V and J genes are TRBV9 and TRBJ2-1; the match to TRBD2 covers 7 bases. Germline CDR1 is SGDLS and CDR2 is YYNGEE. J gave up 12 bases and V 3 bases, and 15 bases lay outside the gene matches. The CDR3 covers 15 residues. CDR3 coding DNA: TGTGCCAGCAGCGAGGCGGGAGAAATTACAATGAGGCAGTTCTTC. Protein: CASSEAGEITMRQFF.

The chain combines TRBV7-9 with TRBJ1-6; 10 nucleotides agree with TRBD1. The CDR3 loop spans 16 amino acids. The germline gives CDR1 SEHNR, CDR2 FQNEAQ (reference sequence). The J segment lost 7 bases and the V segment lost 6 bases, leaving 9 bases of the junction unmatched. The CDR3 loop reads CASSLNRDRGNSPLHF. CDR3 coding DNA: TGTGCCAGCAGTCTAAACCGGGACAGGGGAAATTCACCCCTCCACTTT.

This chain joins TRBV7-3 and TRBJ2-2; the D call may be TRBD1 or TRBD2 (5 bases each). The V gene lost 3 bases and the J gene lost 4 bases, with 9 bases spanning the gap. CDR1 and CDR2 (germline): SGHTA, FQGTGA. There are 14 residues in the CDR3. CDR3 residues: CASSFNGGTGELFF. In DNA, the CDR3 is TGTGCCAGCAGCTTCAATGGGGGCACCGGGGAGCTGTTTTTT.

The V call is TRBV10-3, the J call TRBJ2-7; D is unclear. CDR1 is ENHRY and CDR2 is SYGVKD in the germline V gene. Trimming took off 6 bases at V and 2 bases at J, with 8 bases between the two ends. The length of the CDR3 is 12 residues. CDR3 in amino acids: CAISSYPYEQYF. The CDR3 DNA reads as TGTGCCATCAGCTCCTACCCCTACGAGCAGTACTTC.

This CDR3 is CASSQDGGRNYEQYF. CDR3 nucleotides: TGTGCCAGCAGCCAAGACGGCGGAAGGAACTACGAGCAGTACTTC. The chain recombines TRBV4-2 with TRBJ2-7; D unclear. Trimming pared 0 bases from V and 3 bases from J, leaving 12 bases between. Germline-derived CDR1 and CDR2 are LGHNA and YNFKEQ. The CDR3 runs to 15 residues.

V is TRBV28 and J is TRBJ2-2; 7 positions match TRBD1. The germline gives CDR1 MDHEN, CDR2 SYDVKM. V was pared by 10 bases and J by 0 bases, with 5 bases of the junction left unmatched. This CDR3 spans 14 amino acids. The CDR3 DNA reads TGTGCCATCCCGACAGGGACGAACACCGGGGAGCTGTTTTTT. Its translation: CAIPTGTNTGELFF.

V gene TRBV15 combines with J gene TRBJ1-1; a weak D match, TRBD1 (6 bases). This CDR3 comprises 14 residues. V dropped 3 bases and J dropped 1 base, with 9 bases sitting between them. Germline V CDR1 and CDR2: LNHNV, YYDKDF (reference sequence). The CDR3: CATSRGAENTEAFF. The CDR3 DNA is TGTGCCACCAGCAGGGGGGCCGAGAACACTGAAGCTTTCTTT.

This CDR3 is CASSEGREQYF. CDR3 DNA sequence: TGTGCCAGCAGTGAAGGAAGGGAGCAGTACTTC. The chain combines TRBV6-1 with TRBJ2-7; unclear D gene. Germline V gene lookup returns CDR1 MNHNS and CDR2 SASEGT. V was shortened by 1 base and J by 7 bases, with 5 bases between the two germline ends. The CDR3 runs to 11 residues.

V is TRBV19 and J is TRBJ2-7; D is perhaps TRBD1 (5 bases). Per the germline V gene, CDR1 is LNHDA and CDR2 is SQIVND (reference sequence). V lost 3 bases to trimming and J lost 7 bases, with 19 bases between them. This CDR3 has 15 amino acids. CDR3 sequence: CASSMGRGPLWEQYF. The CDR3 coding sequence is TGTGCCAGTAGTATGGGAAGGGGCCCACTTTGGGAGCAGTACTTC.

The CDR3 region is CASSAGEYGYTF. The CDR3 DNA follows: TGTGCCAGCAGTGCCGGGGAGTATGGCTACACCTTC. This chain connects TRBV6-1 to TRBJ1-2; D ambiguous. V lost 4 bases, J lost 5 bases, and 8 bases lay in between. The CDR3 runs to 12 residues. Germline-derived CDR1 and CDR2 are MNHNS and SASEGT.

The chain has TRBV7-2 and TRBJ2-3; 8 bases are a match to TRBD1. The CDR3 has 17 amino acids. In germline, CDR1 is SGHTA, CDR2 FQGNSA. The junction had 9 bases not matched to a gene; V was cut back by 4 bases and J by 0 bases. CDR3 sequence: CASSSGPGQESTDTQYF. For the CDR3, the DNA is TGTGCCAGCAGCTCAGGGCCGGGACAGGAAAGCACAGATACGCAGTATTTT. The variable domain in full, completed from reference TRBV7-2 and TRBJ2-3, reads GAGVSQSPSNKVTEKGKDVELRCDPISGHTALYWYRQSLGQGLEFLIYFQGNSAPDKSGLPSDRFSAERTGGSVSTLTIQRTQQEDSAVYLCASSSGPGQESTDTQYFGPGTRLTVL.